This T cell receptor beta chain derives from a study of blood T cell repertoires in COVID-19. The CDR3 is 13 residues long. The germline CDR1 and CDR2 sequences are ENHRY and SYGVKD. V was pared by 0 bases and J by 16 bases, with 5 bases of the junction left unmatched. TCRdb keeps only in-frame clones here, not all; method: immunoSEQ multiplex PCR. The repertoire consists of about 250,000 clones, with over 70% occurring once and the leading ten covering approximately 30%. The chain joins TRBV10-3 to TRBJ1-6; 8 nucleotides agree with TRBD1. The source material was peripheral blood. The TCR was taken from a man in his forties with acute or convalescent COVID-19. CDR3 sequence reads: CAISESARQGLHF. The CDR3 bases are TGTGCCATCAGTGAGTCGGCCCGACAGGGGCTCCACTTT.